The 3 T cell receptor beta chains reported below all come from one sample, sequenced in a study of cytomegalovirus exposure and HLA in healthy donors. The PCR had 60 Vbeta and 13 Jbeta primers. The method was immunoSEQ multiplex PCR; TCRdb's version includes in-frame clones alone and lacks a portion of them. In the table there are around 130,000 clones, 6.5% to 9.5% of which are singletons. Sequencing used PBMCs. The receptors here all came from a man aged 35-49 years in good health and CMV-seronegative.

This chain joins TRBV5-1 and TRBJ2-2; D is unresolved. This CDR3 spans 14 amino acids. Germline CDR1 is SGHRS and CDR2 is YFSETQ. Trimming shortened V by 3 bases and J by 1 base, and 7 bases separated the two germline ends. DNA for the CDR3: TGCGCCAGCAGCTCCATAGAGAACACCGGGGAGCTGTTTTTT. Translated, it gives CASSSIENTGELFF.

This clone turned up a few times. The J gene is TRBJ2-2, the V gene TRBV6-6, with no clear D. Trimming removed 10 bases at V and 0 bases at J, with 3 bases between. The germline CDR1 and CDR2 sequences are MNHNY and SVGAGI (reference sequence). CDR3 size: 11 residues. As DNA, the CDR3 is TGTGCCATCACGAACACCGGGGAGCTGTTTTTT. Translating it yields CAITNTGELFF.

This chain connects TRBV19 to TRBJ1-5; TRBD1 might be the D (6 bases). V was clipped by 6 bases and J by 3 bases, with 12 bases between them. The CDR3 has 14 amino acids. Germline CDR1 reads LNHDA; CDR2 reads SQIVND (reference sequence). CDR3: CASRTGQINQPQHF. CDR3 in DNA: TGTGCCAGTAGAACTGGACAGATCAATCAGCCCCAGCATTTT.